The clone carrying this T cell receptor (beta chain) has a handful of counts. The V and J ends lost 6 bases and 5 bases respectively, with 11 bases between them. Per the germline V gene, CDR1 is MNHEY and CDR2 is SMNVEV (reference sequence). This CDR3 region has 12 residues. The data were obtained in a study of T cell changes during pregnancy in multiple sclerosis. Measured with immunoSEQ multiplex PCR; TCRdb has only the in-frame clones, and not every one. The sample carries more than 65,000 clones, around nine tenths recorded once. The TCR sequence derives from a female donor with multiple sclerosis, enrolled in a pregnancy study. V is TRBV27 and J is TRBJ2-7; the D is unclear. Sequencing used CD4+ T cells from peripheral blood mononuclear cells, obtained before pregnancy. The CDR3 region is CASRSSTNEQYF. Written as DNA, the CDR3 is TGTGCCAGCAGGTCTAGTACGAACGAGCAGTACTTC.